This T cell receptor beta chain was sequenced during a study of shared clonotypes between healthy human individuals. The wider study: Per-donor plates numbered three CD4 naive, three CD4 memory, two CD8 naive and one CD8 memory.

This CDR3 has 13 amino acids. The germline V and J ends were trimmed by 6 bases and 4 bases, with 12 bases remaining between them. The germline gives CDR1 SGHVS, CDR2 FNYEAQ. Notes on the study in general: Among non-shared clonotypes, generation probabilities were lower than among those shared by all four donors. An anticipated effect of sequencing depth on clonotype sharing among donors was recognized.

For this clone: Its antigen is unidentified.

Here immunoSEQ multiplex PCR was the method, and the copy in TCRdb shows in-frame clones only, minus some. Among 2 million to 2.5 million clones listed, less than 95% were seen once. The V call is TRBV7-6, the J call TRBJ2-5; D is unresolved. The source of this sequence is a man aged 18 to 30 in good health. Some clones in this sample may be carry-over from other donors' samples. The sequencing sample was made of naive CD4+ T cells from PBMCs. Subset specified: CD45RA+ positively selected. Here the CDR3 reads CASSLYVAETQYF. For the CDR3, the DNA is TGTGCCAGCAGTTTATACGTCGCAGAGACCCAGTACTTC.